A single sample gave rise to the 24 T cell receptor beta chains below, sequenced in a study of Ad26.COV2.S vaccination and SARS-CoV-2 variants. Sample treatment: roughly 19 received Ad26.COV2.S at low or high dose, single or two shots; about 5 received placebo; per-sample allocation not given. The investigators took samples on day 63 after the first vaccine or placebo injection. TCRdb's copy holds only in-frame clones and misses some; the assay was immunoSEQ multiplex PCR. This table has around 450,000 clones, about 93% appearing once. The starting material was peripheral blood, obtained in a trial of Ad26.COV2.S vaccine versus placebo. The receptors were gathered from a person aged 18-65 years who received the Ad26.COV2.S COVID-19 vaccine or a placebo.

The rearrangement links TRBV29-1 to TRBJ1-2; D is perhaps TRBD1 (5 bases). Between the trimmed V and J ends, which lost 0 bases and 13 bases, there was a span of 15 bases. The CDR3 is 12 residues long. Per germline, CDR1 SQVTM and CDR2 ANQGSEA. In nucleotides, the CDR3 is TGCAGCGTTGAAGATCGGGGGTCTCGGGGCACCTTC. Amino acids: CSVEDRGSRGTF.

The J gene is TRBJ1-3, the V gene TRBV7-2; D is possibly TRBD1 (6 bases). Trimming cost V 1 base and J 2 bases, with 12 bases left between them. This CDR3 has 16 residues. The V gene's germline CDR1 is SGHTA and CDR2 FQGNSA. DNA of the CDR3: TGTGCCAGCAGCTTAGTCGGGGGGCAGGCTGGAAACACCATATATTTT. It specifies CASSLVGGQAGNTIYF.

In its sample, this clone was seen once. The identical CDR3 is also encoded by other nucleotide sequences in the sample. This chain uses TRBV7-2 with TRBJ1-2; weak D call: TRBD1 (6 bases). This CDR3 is built from 13 residues. Germline CDR1 reads SGHTA; CDR2 reads FQGNSA. Trimming removed 1 base at V and 3 bases at J, with 6 bases between. CDR3 residues: CASSLDRDYGYTF. The CDR3 DNA is TGTGCCAGCAGCTTAGACAGGGACTATGGCTACACCTTC. The full variable domain, completed using reference TRBV7-2 and TRBJ1-2, is GAGVSQSPSNKVTEKGKDVELRCDPISGHTALYWYRQSLGQGLEFLIYFQGNSAPDKSGLPSDRFSAERTGGSVSTLTIQRTQQEDSAVYLCASSLDRDYGYTFGSGTRLTVV.

V is TRBV10-1 and J is TRBJ2-7; tentatively, D is TRBD1 (5 bases). V lost 0 bases, J lost 7 bases, and 10 bases lay in between. Germline CDR1 and CDR2: WNHNN and SYGVQD (reference sequence). The CDR3 is 13 residues long. CDR3 in amino acids: CASSESGNREQYF. The CDR3 nucleotides are TGCGCCAGCAGTGAGTCGGGTAACAGGGAGCAGTACTTC.

This chain joins TRBV29-1 and TRBJ1-2; 7 nucleotides line up with TRBD1. The ends lost 0 bases at V and 5 bases at J; junction bases unmatched: 6. Germline-derived CDR1 and CDR2 are SQVTM and ANQGSEA. CDR3 length: 14 residues. The CDR3, as DNA: TGCAGCGTTGAAGACAGGGGGAAAAAGTATGGCTACACCTTC. Protein sequence: CSVEDRGKKYGYTF.

The V and J genes are TRBV29-1 and TRBJ1-2, with TRBD1 as a possible D gene (6 bases). The germline V gene has CDR1 SQVTM and CDR2 ANQGSEA. The length of the CDR3 is 12 residues. V lost 4 bases, J lost 7 bases, and 13 bases lay in between. The CDR3 sequence: CSVATDRIGYTF. As DNA, the CDR3 is TGCAGCGTTGCAACCGACAGGATTGGCTACACCTTC.

J is TRBJ2-3 and V is TRBV7-6, with 11 bases matching TRBD2. There are 16 residues in the CDR3. The germline V gene has CDR1 SGHVS and CDR2 FNYEAQ. V trimming: 5 bases; J trimming: 3 bases; junction bases outside the gene matches: 7. The CDR3 DNA reads TGTGCCAGCAGCCTACGGACTAGCGGGTCGACAGATACGCAGTATTTT. This translates into CASSLRTSGSTDTQYF.

The V and J genes are TRBV7-3 and TRBJ2-3; unclear D gene. Looked up from germline, CDR1 is SGHTA and CDR2 is FQGTGA. The CDR3 runs 12 residues. V was trimmed by 5 bases and J by 2 bases, leaving 5 bases between them. CDR3 sequence: CASSPNTDTQYF. The CDR3 DNA reads TGTGCCAGCAGCCCGAACACAGATACGCAGTATTTT.

The rearrangement joins TRBV9 to TRBJ2-1; TRBD2 matches 8 bases. CDR3 length: 17 amino acids. The germline V gene encodes CDR1 SGDLS and CDR2 YYNGEE. V was pared by 3 bases and J by 1 base, with 9 bases of the junction left unmatched. The CDR3 coding sequence is TGTGCCAGCAGCGCCAGCCGCGGGGGGAGTTCCTACAATGAGCAGTTCTTC. Translation gives CASSASRGGSSYNEQFF.

The chain recombines TRBV7-6 with TRBJ2-1; the D call may be TRBD1 or TRBD2 (6 bases each). Germline assignment: CDR1 SGHVS and CDR2 FNYEAQ. The CDR3 runs 16 residues. V lost 1 base, J lost 9 bases, and 19 bases lay in between. This CDR3 is CASSLGQGGLLAEQFF. The CDR3 DNA is TGTGCCAGCAGCTTAGGACAAGGGGGACTCCTCGCTGAGCAGTTCTTC.

In this sample, this clone turned up a few times. The sample holds other DNA sequences that translate to the same CDR3. The chain couples TRBV6-2 or TRBV6-3 to TRBJ1-5; D is unresolved. CDR1 MNHEY and CDR2 SVGEGT come from the germline V gene. The V end was cut by 3 bases, the J end by 6 bases, with 6 bases between. This CDR3 is built from 12 residues. For the CDR3, the DNA is TGTGCCAGCAGTTATCAAGGTCAGCCCCAGCATTTT. This sequence encodes CASSYQGQPQHF.

The chain carries TRBV4-2 and TRBJ1-5; no definite D call. The CDR3 is 15 amino acids. The V and J ends lost 4 bases and 11 bases respectively, with 21 bases between them. From germline, CDR1 is LGHNA and CDR2 YNFKEQ. The CDR3 coding sequence is TGTGCCAGCAGCCTCTTCCGAGTCCAAGGGTCGACCCAGCATTTT. Translation: CASSLFRVQGSTQHF.

The chain uses TRBV14 and TRBJ2-3, with D perhaps TRBD1 (6 bases). Trimming took 5 bases from V and 3 from J, leaving 12 bases between them. The CDR3 sequence is 14 residues long. CDR1 is SGHDN and CDR2 is FVKESK in the germline V gene. CDR3 nucleotides: TGTGCCAGCAGCTTTAAGGGGGTGACAGATACGCAGTATTTT. It translates to CASSFKGVTDTQYF.

The V and J genes are TRBV13 and TRBJ2-7, with 12 bases identical to TRBD2. The germline gives CDR1 PRHDT, CDR2 FYEKMQ (reference sequence). J lost 4 bases, V lost 0 bases, and 4 bases had no gene match. The CDR3 is made up of 16 amino acids. The CDR3 here is CASSLGGLAGGYEQYF. In DNA, the CDR3 is TGTGCCAGCAGCTTAGGCGGGCTAGCGGGAGGGTACGAGCAGTACTTC.

This clone was detected once. The chain links TRBV6-2 or TRBV6-3 to TRBJ2-1, with unresolved D. Germline CDR1 MNHEY, CDR2 SVGEGT. The CDR3 contains 11 residues. With 6 bases removed from V and 8 bases from J, the gap between germline ends came to 8 bases. The CDR3: CASSRKHEQFF. CDR3 DNA: TGTGCCAGCAGCAGAAAGCATGAGCAGTTCTTC.

The chain uses TRBV6-4 and TRBJ2-3, with 8 bases that match TRBD2. Trimming removed 5 bases from V and 0 bases from J; junction bases left unmatched: 4. This CDR3 comprises 15 residues. The germline CDR1 and CDR2 sequences are MRHNA and SNTAGT. The CDR3 bases are TGTGCCAGCAGTCCCGGGACTAGAAGCACAGATACGCAGTATTTT. It codes for CASSPGTRSTDTQYF.

This chain links TRBV23-1 with TRBJ2-2, with D perhaps matching TRBD1 (5 bases). TRBV23-1 is designated an ORF whose function remains uncertain. The CDR3 runs to 15 residues. Between the trimmed V and J ends, which lost 4 bases and 7 bases, there was a span of 16 bases. CDR3 residues: CASSRGATQGGELFF. CDR3 nucleotide sequence: TGCGCCAGCAGTCGTGGCGCTACCCAGGGCGGGGAGCTGTTTTTT.

The V and J genes are TRBV30 and TRBJ2-3; 9 bases line up with TRBD1. V was pared by 4 bases and J by 2 bases, with 7 bases of the junction left unmatched. Looked up from germline, CDR1 is GTSNPN and CDR2 is SVGIG (reference sequence). The CDR3 runs 15 residues. In DNA form, the CDR3 reads TGTGCCTGGACTGACGGGACAGGGAACACAGATACGCAGTATTTT. Its translation is CAWTDGTGNTDTQYF. Full variable domain (remainder filled in from reference TRBV30 and TRBJ2-3): SQTIHQWPATLVQPVGSPLSLECTVEGTSNPNLYWYRQAAGRGLQLLFYSVGIGQISSEVPQNLSASRPQDRQFILSSKKLLLSDSGFYLCAWTDGTGNTDTQYFGPGTRLTVL.

This chain connects TRBV5-4 to TRBJ2-7; perhaps TRBD1 as D (6 bases). V was pared by 4 bases and J by 2 bases, with 16 bases between. The CDR3 has 15 amino acids. Germline loops: CDR1 SGHNT, CDR2 YYREEE (reference sequence). Here the CDR3 DNA reads TGTGCCAGCAGCCCTTACCGGGACACTACCTACGAGCAGTACTTC. It codes for CASSPYRDTTYEQYF.

The chain joins TRBV7-9 to TRBJ1-3; 7 bases match TRBD1. The CDR3 runs 14 residues. With 5 bases clipped from V and 4 bases from J, the junction kept 5 bases outside the gene matches. Germline CDR1 reads SEHNR; CDR2 reads FQNEAQ (reference sequence). CDR3 sequence: CASSLTGQGNTIYF. The CDR3 DNA reads as TGTGCCAGCAGCCTCACGGGACAGGGAAACACCATATATTTT.

V and J are TRBV6-2 or TRBV6-3 and TRBJ2-7; 13 nucleotides line up with TRBD2. The CDR3 consists of 17 residues. The V and J ends lost 2 bases and 5 bases, in that order; junction bases with no gene match: 9. Germline values: CDR1 MNHEY, CDR2 SVGEGT. CDR3 sequence reads: CASSYPSTSGRMDEQYF. For the CDR3, the DNA is TGTGCCAGCAGTTACCCGTCGACTAGCGGGAGGATGGACGAGCAGTACTTC.

The rearrangement links TRBV30 to TRBJ2-3; TRBD2 agrees at 11 bases. This CDR3 spans 14 amino acids. The germline gives CDR1 GTSNPN, CDR2 SVGIG (reference sequence). CDR3: CALIAGGPPRSQYF. The CDR3 coding sequence is TGTGCGTTAATAGCGGGAGGGCCCCCCAGGTCGCAGTATTTT. Full variable domain (remainder filled in from reference TRBV30 and TRBJ2-3): SQTIHQWPATLVQPVGSPLSLECTVEGTSNPNLYWYRQAAGRGLQLLFYSVGIGQISSEVPQNLSASRPQDRQFILSSKKLLLSDSGFYLCALIAGGPPRSQYFGPGTRLTVL.

This sequence joins TRBV18 and TRBJ1-1; D call uncertain. The V and J ends lost 3 bases and 6 bases respectively, with 11 bases between them. The germline V gene has CDR1 KGHSH and CDR2 LQKENI. The CDR3 is made up of 13 amino acids. CDR3 residues: CASSPLSNAEAFF. DNA for the CDR3: TGTGCCAGCTCACCTCTGAGTAACGCTGAAGCTTTCTTT.

CDR3 sequence (DNA): TGTGCCAGCAGTTTGGGTCTAGCCAAAAACATTCAGTACTTC. Its translation is CASSLGLAKNIQYF. The chain employs TRBV6-2 or TRBV6-3 and TRBJ2-4; D unresolved. There are 14 residues in the CDR3. Germline CDR1 is MNHEY and CDR2 is SVGEGT. Trimming cost V 4 bases and J 0 bases, with 7 bases left between them.